The present T cell receptor (beta chain) was sequenced within a study of control samples from healthy donors and cancer patients. Clones were read by immunoSEQ multiplex PCR, and TCRdb kept only the in-frame ones, dropping some. The sample has more than 95,000 clones, around 87% seen once. Trimming stripped 6 bases from V and 5 bases from J, with 17 bases between. The V gene's germline CDR1 is SQVTM and CDR2 ANQGSEA. This CDR3 has 14 amino acids. This TCR was recovered from a man aged 55 to 70 in good health. This rearrangement joins TRBV29-1 to TRBJ2-1, with D perhaps TRBD1 (7 bases). Sequencing input: blood. CDR3 sequence (DNA): TGCAGCGTCGCGGGACAGACCCTTGACAATGAGCAGTTCTTC. Residues: CSVAGQTLDNEQFF.